This T cell receptor beta chain was sequenced during a study of radiotherapy plus CTLA-4 blockade in lung cancer. Between the trimmed V and J ends, which lost 0 bases and 2 bases, there was a span of 10 bases. The CDR3 length is 15 residues. Germline V gives CDR1 MGHRA, CDR2 YSYEKL. Profiled with immunoSEQ multiplex PCR; TCRdb holds only in-frame clones, not every one. The top ten clones hold around 9.5% of a sample with roughly 39,000 clones, about three quarters of them seen once. This clone was picked up a small number of times. This sample comprised peripheral blood, obtained from a patient treated with radiotherapy plus ipilimumab. The chain uses TRBV4-1 and TRBJ1-1; D uncertain. This sequence originates from a human donor with non-small cell lung cancer who had stable disease on radiotherapy plus ipilimumab. The CDR3 nucleotides are TGCGCCAGCAGCCAAGATAATCGGGGAAACACTGAAGCTTTCTTT. It translates to CASSQDNRGNTEAFF.